This T cell receptor (beta chain) comes out of a study of blood T cell repertoires in COVID-19. Overall study: Some COVID-19 samples were acute and others convalescent; all came from the United States, Italy and Spain.

The CDR3 consists of 16 residues. Per germline, CDR1 MNHEY and CDR2 SMNVEV (reference sequence). Trimming stripped 2 bases from V and 4 bases from J, with 17 bases between. Authors' methods: From reference gene primer amplification, estimates of nucleated cell counts were derived. The repertoire was sequenced with immunoSEQ multiplex PCR; TCRdb's copy has only in-frame clones and lacks some. V and J calls and clone size come straight from that table; D and trimming were deduced from the DNA. The sample records a few hundred thousand clones, around 84% being singletons. The chain employs TRBV27 and TRBJ1-2; D is possibly TRBD1 (5 bases). This TCR was recovered from a woman aged 18-29 years with acute or convalescent COVID-19. Source material: peripheral blood. The CDR3 here is CASSLEGQGAFYGYTF. For the CDR3, the DNA is TGTGCCAGCAGTTTAGAAGGGCAGGGTGCATTCTATGGCTACACCTTC.